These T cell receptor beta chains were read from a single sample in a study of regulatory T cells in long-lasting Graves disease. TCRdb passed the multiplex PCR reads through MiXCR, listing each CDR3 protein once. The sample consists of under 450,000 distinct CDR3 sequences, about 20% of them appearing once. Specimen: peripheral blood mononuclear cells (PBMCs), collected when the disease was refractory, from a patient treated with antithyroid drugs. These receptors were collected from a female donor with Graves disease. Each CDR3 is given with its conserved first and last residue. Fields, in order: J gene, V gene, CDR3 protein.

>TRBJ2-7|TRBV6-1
CASSTQNGQYF
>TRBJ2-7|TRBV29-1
CSARQGAYEQYF
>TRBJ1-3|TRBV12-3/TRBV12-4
CASNSGVTGNTIYF
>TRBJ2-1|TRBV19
CASSISGTSGNNEQFF
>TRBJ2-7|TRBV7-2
CASSSGIEQYF
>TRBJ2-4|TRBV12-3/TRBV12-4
CASSPLQGAKNIQYF
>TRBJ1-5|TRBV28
CASSLQRVGQPQHF
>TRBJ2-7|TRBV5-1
CASSREGPPYEQYF
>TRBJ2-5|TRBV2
CASIVERQETQYF
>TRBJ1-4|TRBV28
CASNPAATNEKLFF
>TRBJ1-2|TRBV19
CASSIDREMDGYTF
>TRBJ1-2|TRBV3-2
CASSQHRDRGYTF
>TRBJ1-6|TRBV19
CASKNHQGTSPLHF
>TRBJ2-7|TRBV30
CAWSHASYEQYF
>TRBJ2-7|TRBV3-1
CASSQDPGGVREQYF
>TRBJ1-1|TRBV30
CAWTGQLMNTEAFF
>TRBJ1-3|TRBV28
CASSLGIGNTIYF
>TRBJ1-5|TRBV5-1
CASSLSGQPNQPQHF
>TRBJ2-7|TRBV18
CASSLSSGKVSYEQYF
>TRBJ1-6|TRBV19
CASTSDRVASPLHF
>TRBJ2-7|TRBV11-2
CASSYHSGSYSYEQYF
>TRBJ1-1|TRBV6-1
CASNDRGRAFF
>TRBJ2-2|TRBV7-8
CASSGLAGVVSGELFF
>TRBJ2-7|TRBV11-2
CASSLEVLTYEQYF
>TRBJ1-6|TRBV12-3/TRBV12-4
CASSLGGRVGSPLHF
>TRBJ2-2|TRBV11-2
CASSFWTSADGELFF
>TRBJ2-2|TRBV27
CASLGDTGELFF
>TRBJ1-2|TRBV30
CAWSVRGNYGGGYTF
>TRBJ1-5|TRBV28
CASAAASSNQPQHF
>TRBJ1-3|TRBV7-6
CASSLNWGAGNTIYF
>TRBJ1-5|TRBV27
CASSTAGHGQPQHF
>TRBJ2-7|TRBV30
CAWSGPGPRLGF
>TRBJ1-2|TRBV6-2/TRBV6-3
CASSYSQGGARYF
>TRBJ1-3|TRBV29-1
CSVESQGRSGNTIYF
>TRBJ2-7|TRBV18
CASSPNQVREQYF
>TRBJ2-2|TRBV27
CASSLSGTSGVLVTGELFF
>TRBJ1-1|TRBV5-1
CVSSLGHNVNTEAFF
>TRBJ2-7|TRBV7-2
CASSLAPSGRVPYEQYF
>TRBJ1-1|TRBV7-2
CASSLRVVTEAFF
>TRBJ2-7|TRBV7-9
CASSLDLRGRSYEQYF
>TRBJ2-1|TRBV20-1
CSASGRKSYNEQFF
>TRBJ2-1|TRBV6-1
CASGQTNSEQFF
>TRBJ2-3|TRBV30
CAWDRGEGTQYF
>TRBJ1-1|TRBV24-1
CATSDFPNTEAFF
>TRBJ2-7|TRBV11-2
CASSLVPGRFLALYEQYF
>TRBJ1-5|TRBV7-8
CASSQSLYQPQHF
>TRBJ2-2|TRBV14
CASSQHSGAWELFF
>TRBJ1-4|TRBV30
CAWSTGQGYEKLFF
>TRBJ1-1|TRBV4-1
CASSQTYTEAFF
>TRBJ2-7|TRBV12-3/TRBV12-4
CASGDLAGAREQYF